This entry lists 21 T cell receptor beta chains sequenced from one sample in a study of a mutant IDH1 vaccine in newly diagnosed glioma. These receptors are not linked to any known antigen. Here immunoSEQ multiplex PCR was the method, and the copy in TCRdb shows in-frame clones only, minus some. This table has roughly 32,000 clones, about 87% appearing once. Noted time point: week 47, end of study. The vaccine gave 300 ug of a 20-mer mutant IDH1 peptide subcutaneously per dose. This specimen consisted of PBMCs, obtained from a glioma patient whose treatment included an IDH1 peptide vaccine. The receptors were sampled from a woman under 40 with glioma.

This rearrangement joins TRBV5-1 to TRBJ2-3, with TRBD1 identical over 9 bases. J lost 6 bases, V lost 0 bases, and 8 bases had no gene match. Germline-derived CDR1 and CDR2 are SGHRS and YFSETQ. The CDR3 is 16 residues long. CDR3 DNA: TGCGCCAGCAGCTTGGAGGGGACAGGGCTTTCGGATACGCAGTATTTT. This encodes CASSLEGTGLSDTQYF.

This rearrangement joins TRBV6-5 to TRBJ2-1; D unresolved. The CDR3 is 13 residues long. Germline CDR1 MNHEY, CDR2 SVGAGI. V gave up 2 bases and J gave up 7 bases, with 9 bases separating them. The CDR3 bases are TGTGCCAGCAGTTACCCTCCGTCAAATGAGCAGTTCTTC. The encoded protein is CASSYPPSNEQFF.

The rearrangement uses TRBV7-2 and TRBJ2-5; weak D call: TRBD2 (6 bases). The CDR3 runs 15 residues. Trimming cost V 1 base and J 5 bases, with 14 bases left between them. The germline V gene has CDR1 SGHTA and CDR2 FQGNSA. The CDR3 protein is CASSLGGTPRETQYF. The CDR3 bases are TGTGCCAGCAGCTTAGGGGGGACTCCCAGGGAGACCCAGTACTTC.

This clone was observed a single time. The rearrangement joins TRBV5-1 to TRBJ1-2; no reliable D call. Germline assignment: CDR1 SGHRS and CDR2 YFSETQ. Trimming removed 0 bases at V and 5 bases at J, with 11 bases between. The CDR3 is 14 residues long. Here the CDR3 DNA reads TGCGCCAGCAGCTTGGAGGGAGTCCGGTATGGCTACACCTTC. This codes for CASSLEGVRYGYTF.

The chain uses TRBV6-5 and TRBJ1-3; D perhaps matches TRBD1 (5 bases). V lost 6 bases and J lost 3, with 12 bases in between. The V gene's germline CDR1 is MNHEY and CDR2 SVGAGI. CDR3 length: 14 amino acids. The CDR3 DNA reads TGTGCCAGCAGACAGGCTCTGGATGGAAACACCATATATTTT. This encodes CASRQALDGNTIYF.

The chain has TRBV5-1 and TRBJ2-7; tentatively, D is TRBD1 or TRBD2 (6 bases each). This CDR3 is 13 amino acids long. Germline CDR1 and CDR2: SGHRS and YFSETQ. Trimming shortened V by 3 bases and J by 3 bases, and 10 bases separated the two germline ends. The CDR3 nucleotides are TGCGCCAGCAGCTGGGGGGCGGGCTACGAGCAGTACTTC. This translates into CASSWGAGYEQYF.

The chain uses TRBV2 and TRBJ1-6, with TRBD1 identical over 7 bases. Losses at the gene ends were 3 bases for V and 5 bases for J; bases not matched to a gene: 7. The CDR3 has 16 amino acids. CDR1 SNHLY and CDR2 FYNNEI come from the germline V gene. CDR3 sequence reads: CASSDDREGNNSPLHF. The CDR3 DNA reads as TGTGCCAGCAGTGATGACAGGGAAGGGAATAATTCACCCCTCCACTTT.

The chain couples TRBV6-5 to TRBJ2-5; no definite D call. Germline assignment: CDR1 MNHEY and CDR2 SVGAGI. CDR3 length: 9 amino acids. The CDR3 loop reads CARRETQYF. The CDR3 bases are TGTGCAAGACGAGAGACCCAGTACTTC.

The chain has TRBV7-6 and TRBJ2-3; D ambiguous. The germline V and J ends were trimmed by 2 bases and 2 bases, with 8 bases remaining between them. The CDR3 runs 14 residues. Looked up from germline, CDR1 is SGHVS and CDR2 is FNYEAQ. This CDR3 is CASSLSTYTDTQYF. The CDR3 region has the DNA TGTGCCAGCAGCTTATCCACTTACACAGATACGCAGTATTTT. Based on the CDR3 plus reference TRBV7-6 and TRBJ2-3, the full variable domain is GAGVSQSPRYKVTKRGQDVALRCDPISGHVSLYWYRQALGQGPEFLTYFNYEAQQDKSGLPNDRFSAERPEGSISTLTIQRTEQRDSAMYRCASSLSTYTDTQYFGPGTRLTVL.

This clone is classed as medium-sized. The V call is TRBV4-1, the J call TRBJ2-2; D might be TRBD1 (5 bases). This CDR3 comprises 17 residues. The germline V gene encodes CDR1 MGHRA and CDR2 YSYEKL. V shed 0 bases and J shed 3 bases, with 14 bases lying between them. The CDR3 spells CASSQDPDILYTGELFF. The CDR3 coding sequence is TGCGCCAGCAGCCAAGATCCGGACATCCTTTACACCGGGGAGCTGTTTTTT.

The rearrangement uses TRBV5-6 and TRBJ2-2; no clear D. V dropped 0 bases and J dropped 3 bases, with 12 bases sitting between them. The CDR3 is 16 residues long. Germline V gives CDR1 SGHDT, CDR2 YYEEEE. CDR3 DNA: TGTGCCAGCAGCTTGGTCGCTAGTGCCGACACCGGGGAGCTGTTTTTT. Translation: CASSLVASADTGELFF.

The chain recombines TRBV27 with TRBJ2-7, with a weak D call TRBD2 (7 bases). From germline, CDR1 is MNHEY and CDR2 SMNVEV (reference sequence). The CDR3 is 15 residues long. Trimming removed 6 bases at V and 3 bases at J, with 18 bases between. In nucleotides, the CDR3 is TGTGCCAGCAGGGCCTTATTAGGGGGGGGCTACGAGCAGTACTTC. This encodes CASRALLGGGYEQYF.

A single count supports this clone. This sequence joins TRBV6-5 and TRBJ1-1, with 9 bases fitting TRBD1. The J segment lost 5 bases and the V segment lost 9 bases, leaving 7 bases of the junction unmatched. This CDR3 is 13 amino acids long. Germline V gene data show CDR1 as MNHEY and CDR2 as SVGAGI. CDR3 sequence (DNA): TGTGCCAGTCGAGGGACAGGGAGGACTGAAGCTTTCTTT. Protein: CASRGTGRTEAFF.

This clone came up once. The chain couples TRBV10-3 to TRBJ1-4, with TRBD1 matching over 12 bases. The CDR3 extends over 17 amino acids. Germline CDR1 reads ENHRY; CDR2 reads SYGVKD. Unmatched junction bases numbered 6, after V lost 0 bases and J lost 7 bases. The CDR3 reads CAISESSGTGGGEKLFF. The CDR3 DNA sequence: TGTGCCATCAGTGAGTCTTCTGGGACAGGGGGCGGTGAAAAACTGTTTTTT.

The rearrangement uses TRBV5-6 and TRBJ1-1; D unresolved. The germline V gene encodes CDR1 SGHDT and CDR2 YYEEEE. CDR3 length equals 15 residues. Trimming removed 1 base from V and 2 bases from J, with 12 bases in between. The CDR3 loop reads CASSLRPSRNTEAFF. The CDR3 DNA sequence: TGTGCCAGCAGCTTGCGACCGAGTCGAAACACTGAAGCTTTCTTT.

The chain has TRBV6-5 and TRBJ1-1, with D perhaps TRBD1 (5 bases). The germline gives CDR1 MNHEY, CDR2 SVGAGI. The V end lost 6 bases, the J end lost 4 bases, and 18 bases lay between the germline ends. The CDR3 has 15 amino acids. The CDR3 region is CASSASSGTVTEAFF. For the CDR3, the DNA is TGTGCCAGCAGCGCTTCCTCCGGGACGGTCACTGAAGCTTTCTTT.

This CDR3 reads CASSLRDSLIYGYTF. CDR3 DNA: TGTGCCAGCAGTCTAAGAGACAGCTTAATCTATGGCTACACCTTC. This chain connects TRBV7-9 to TRBJ1-2; possibly TRBD1 for D (5 bases). V was trimmed by 6 bases and J by 4 bases, leaving 18 bases between them. CDR1 is SEHNR, CDR2 FQNEAQ, per germline (reference sequence). CDR3 length equals 15 residues.

This clone has only a few counts. The gene calls are TRBV4-3 and TRBJ1-1; D may be TRBD1 (6 bases). The CDR3 sequence is 15 residues long. With 0 bases removed from V and 4 bases from J, the gap between germline ends came to 12 bases. Germline assignment: CDR1 LGHNA and CDR2 YSLEER. CDR3 protein: CASSQELGRGTEAFF. The CDR3 DNA reads as TGCGCCAGCAGCCAAGAGCTGGGCAGGGGCACTGAAGCTTTCTTT.

The chain couples TRBV5-4 to TRBJ1-3; a possible D gene is TRBD1 (6 bases). CDR3 length: 17 residues. V was trimmed by 4 bases and J by 0 bases, leaving 17 bases between them. Germline CDR1 and CDR2: SGHNT and YYREEE (reference sequence). The CDR3 DNA reads TGTGCCAGCAGCCGGGGGGGCGTTATCGGCTCTGGAAACACCATATATTTT. Translation: CASSRGGVIGSGNTIYF.

This clone was seen just once. This chain connects TRBV5-1 to TRBJ1-1, with 8 bases identical to TRBD1. Trimming removed 4 bases from V and 1 base from J; junction bases left unmatched: 15. The CDR3 is 18 residues long. Germline V gene lookup returns CDR1 SGHRS and CDR2 YFSETQ. The CDR3 DNA reads TGCGCCAGCAGCCAACAAATATCAGGGGGCATTCGGAACACTGAAGCTTTCTTT. It is translated as CASSQQISGGIRNTEAFF.

The chain links TRBV6-1 to TRBJ1-2, with no clear D. Trimming removed 8 bases from V and 4 bases from J, with 5 bases in between. This CDR3 spans 10 amino acids. CDR1 is MNHNS, CDR2 SASEGT, per germline. DNA for the CDR3: TGTGCCAGCGCCGCCTATGGCTACACCTTC. Translation gives CASAAYGYTF.